This T cell receptor beta chain was documented in a study of glioma-infiltrating T cells after dendritic cell vaccination. Clones were read by immunoSEQ multiplex PCR, and TCRdb kept only the in-frame ones, dropping some. The sample shows tens of thousands of clones, around 80% of them seen only once. The starting material was blood, obtained before dendritic cell vaccination. The TCR comes from a human donor with glioblastoma.

This CDR3 is CASRDRQRGYGYTF. The CDR3 coding sequence is TGTGCCAGCAGGGACCGACAGAGAGGCTATGGCTACACCTTC. V and J are TRBV6-5 and TRBJ1-2; D possibly corresponds to TRBD1 (5 bases). The CDR3 is 14 residues long. Trimming shortened V by 6 bases and J by 4 bases, and 15 bases separated the two germline ends. Germline V gives CDR1 MNHEY, CDR2 SVGAGI.